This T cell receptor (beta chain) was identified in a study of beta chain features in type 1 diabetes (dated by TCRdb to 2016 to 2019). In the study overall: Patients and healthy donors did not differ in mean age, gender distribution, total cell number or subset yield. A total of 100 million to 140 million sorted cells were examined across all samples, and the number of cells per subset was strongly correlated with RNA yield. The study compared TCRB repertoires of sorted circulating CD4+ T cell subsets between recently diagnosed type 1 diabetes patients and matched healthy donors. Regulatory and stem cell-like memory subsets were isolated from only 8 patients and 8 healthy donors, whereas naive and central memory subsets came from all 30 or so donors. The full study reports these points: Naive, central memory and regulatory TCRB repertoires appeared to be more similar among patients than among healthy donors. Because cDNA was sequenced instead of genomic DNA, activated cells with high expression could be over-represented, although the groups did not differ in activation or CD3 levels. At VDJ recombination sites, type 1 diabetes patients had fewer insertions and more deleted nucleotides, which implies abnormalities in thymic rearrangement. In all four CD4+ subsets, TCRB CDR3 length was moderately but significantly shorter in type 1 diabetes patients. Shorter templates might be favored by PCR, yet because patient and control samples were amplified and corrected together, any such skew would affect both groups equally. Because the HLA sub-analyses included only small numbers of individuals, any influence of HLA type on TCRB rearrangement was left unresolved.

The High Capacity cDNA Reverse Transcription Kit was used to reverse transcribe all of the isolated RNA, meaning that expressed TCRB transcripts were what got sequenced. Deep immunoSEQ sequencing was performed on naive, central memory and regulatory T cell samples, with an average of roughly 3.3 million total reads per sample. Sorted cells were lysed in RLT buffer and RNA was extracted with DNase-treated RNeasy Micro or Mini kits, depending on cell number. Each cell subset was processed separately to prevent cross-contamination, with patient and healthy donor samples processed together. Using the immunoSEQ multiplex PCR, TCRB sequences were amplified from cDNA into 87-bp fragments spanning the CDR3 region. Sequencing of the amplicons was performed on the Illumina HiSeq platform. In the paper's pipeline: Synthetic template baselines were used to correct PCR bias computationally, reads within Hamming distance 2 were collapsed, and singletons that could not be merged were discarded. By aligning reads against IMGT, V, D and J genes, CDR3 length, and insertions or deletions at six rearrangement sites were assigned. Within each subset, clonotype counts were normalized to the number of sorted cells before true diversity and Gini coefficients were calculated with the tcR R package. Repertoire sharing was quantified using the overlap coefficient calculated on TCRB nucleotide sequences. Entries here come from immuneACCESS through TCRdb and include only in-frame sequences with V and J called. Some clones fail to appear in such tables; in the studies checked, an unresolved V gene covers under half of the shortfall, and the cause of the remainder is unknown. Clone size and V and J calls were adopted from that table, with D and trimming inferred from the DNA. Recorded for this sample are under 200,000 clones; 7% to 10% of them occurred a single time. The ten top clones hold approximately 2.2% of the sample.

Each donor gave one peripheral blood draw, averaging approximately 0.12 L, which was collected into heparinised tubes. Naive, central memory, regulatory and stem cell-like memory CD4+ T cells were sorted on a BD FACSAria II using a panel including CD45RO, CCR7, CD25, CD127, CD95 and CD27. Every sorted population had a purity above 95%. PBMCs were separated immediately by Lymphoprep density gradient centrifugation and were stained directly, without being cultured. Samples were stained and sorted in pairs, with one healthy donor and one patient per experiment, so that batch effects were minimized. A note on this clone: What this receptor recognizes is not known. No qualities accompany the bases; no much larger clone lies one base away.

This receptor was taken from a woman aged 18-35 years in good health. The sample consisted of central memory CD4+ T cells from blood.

The DNA reads as follows: TGTGCCAGCAGTGAACAGGAACTAGGGGGAGAGACCCAGTACTTC. Its translation is CASSEQELGGETQYF. The sequence is built from TRBV2 and TRBJ2-5, with a tentative D gene TRBD1 over 6 matching bases. The germline V gene specifies SNHLY as CDR1 and FYNNEI as CDR2. V is clipped by 2 bases and J by 4 bases, and the sequence between their germline boundaries is 14 bases long. Spanning cysteine to phenylalanine, the CDR3 consists of 15 amino acids. Kept here is only the CDR3 DNA, which spans 45 bases and is read in frame from base 1.